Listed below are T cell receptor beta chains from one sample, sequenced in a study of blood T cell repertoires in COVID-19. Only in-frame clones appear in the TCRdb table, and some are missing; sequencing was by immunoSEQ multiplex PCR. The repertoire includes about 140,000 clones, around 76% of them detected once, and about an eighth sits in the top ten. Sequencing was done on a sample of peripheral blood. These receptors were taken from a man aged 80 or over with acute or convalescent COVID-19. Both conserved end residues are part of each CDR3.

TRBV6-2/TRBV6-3	CASSYQLRGGTQETQYF
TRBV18	CASSRGGRNGELFF
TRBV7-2	CASSDRRTKPAYEQYF
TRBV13	CASYLWSRSGDGYTF
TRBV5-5	CASTHNTVQSPNSPLHF
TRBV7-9	CASSLDQGLNTEAFF
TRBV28	CASSLGGRVNTEAFF
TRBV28	CASSPTSGGVNTQYF
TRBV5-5	CASSLETAKNTEAFF
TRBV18	CASSPLGAESPLHF
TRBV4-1	CASSRQPSRGRGQPQHF
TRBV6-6	CASSDRGGTYEQYF
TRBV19	CASSMLEAASTDTQYF
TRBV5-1	CASSLGNRGHTTDTQYF
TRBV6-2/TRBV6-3	CASSSSRGEDQPQHF
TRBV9	CASSVEGHSYEQYF
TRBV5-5	CASSPLVTEAFF
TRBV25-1	CASSASSTIYF
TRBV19	CASSIIQGRADTQYF
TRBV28	CASSLQFGTGTDGYTF
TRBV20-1	CSARQAEKLFF
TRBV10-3	CAISEPPDRGLTGELFF
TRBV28	CASSLSGALKDEQYF
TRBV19	CASSTLAGEAFF
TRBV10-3	CAISEQRQGAEGYTF
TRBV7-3	CASSLTAEPTDTQYF
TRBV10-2	CASSVLAGLDTQYF
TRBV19	CASTLPRTGSTGELFF
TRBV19	CASSISDTGELFF
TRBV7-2	CASGEAGGRYNEQFF
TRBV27	CASTPDTDYNEQFF
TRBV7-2	CASSTTLIEQFF
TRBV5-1	CASSEGGRSEAFF
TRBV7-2	CASSYAPRGGNTEAFF
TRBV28	CASSSPRGGSHEQYF
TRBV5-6	CASSPPGARALSGANVLTF
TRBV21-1	CASSKRKTVNGSGANVLTF
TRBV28	CASSPRTEPGEQYF
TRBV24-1	CATSTGSIYEQYF
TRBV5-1	CASSLGGTSGAYEQYF
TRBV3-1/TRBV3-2	CASSLAGGRTDTQYF
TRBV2	CASSEPGRNTEAFF
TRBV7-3	CASSLGTDNEKLFF
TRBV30	CAWSGFRANYGYTF
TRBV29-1	CSVEKGEETQYF
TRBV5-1	CASSLLTSGGRTDTQYF
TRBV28	CASTLNDSPGTYEQYF
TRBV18	CASSQDRADSPLHF
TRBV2	CASRDDRVAYEQYF
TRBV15	CATSSRQGGPLSGNTIYF
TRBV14	CASNGQMNTEAFF
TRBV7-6	CASSPWTGGGQPQHF
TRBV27	CASSWGGQGATFWHTGELFF
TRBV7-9	CASSRAGKANTGELFF
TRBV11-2	CASSSPGGETQYF